What follows is one T cell receptor beta chain and its context. Profiling relied on immunoSEQ multiplex PCR, and the TCRdb table lists in-frame clones only, not all of them. The sample lists under 120,000 clones, around 71% occurring once. The data were taken from a study of shared clonotypes between healthy human individuals. Unmatched junction bases numbered 5, after V lost 0 bases and J lost 10 bases. The CDR3 length is 15 residues. The germline V gene encodes CDR1 SGHKS and CDR2 YYEKEE (reference sequence). This sequence joins TRBV5-5 and TRBJ2-1, with 12 nucleotides matching TRBD2. Source material: memory CD8+ T cells sorted from blood. Sample subset: CD45RO+ cells pooled with CCR7-negative TemRA cells. This clonotype originated in a woman aged 30 to 39 in good health. DNA for the CDR3: TGTGCCAGCAGCTTGGACCTAGCGGGGGGGGCCGAGCAGTTCTTC. Its protein is CASSLDLAGGAEQFF.